These 12 T cell receptor beta chains originate from one sample sequenced in a study of CD8 T cells in ankylosing spondylitis. TCRdb fed the 5' RACE reads into MiXCR, producing one record per CDR3 protein. The sample yields around 150,000 distinct CDR3 sequences, more than 40% seen once. The specimen was synovial fluid, either unsorted or a sorted T cell fraction (not recorded which). These receptors originate from a male donor with ankylosing spondylitis.

The gene calls are TRBV7-8 and TRBJ2-3; the D gene is possibly TRBD2 (5 bases). Germline CDR1 is SGHVS and CDR2 is FQNEAQ. The V gene lost 5 bases and the J gene lost 2 bases, with 17 bases spanning the gap. This CDR3 is 16 amino acids long. The CDR3 protein is CASSPLLGPLTDTQYF. The CDR3 nucleotides read TGTGCCAGCAGCCCGCTACTAGGGCCCCTCACAGATACGCAGTATTTT.

This clonotype appeared a few times. This rearrangement joins TRBV5-1 to TRBJ2-7; 9 bases agree with TRBD1. The junction had 6 bases not matched to a gene; V was cut back by 6 bases and J by 2 bases. CDR3 size: 14 residues. Germline CDR1 and CDR2: SGHRS and YFSETQ. As DNA, the CDR3 is TGCGCCAGCAACCGACAGGGGGGAACCTACGAGCAGTACTTC. Translation gives CASNRQGGTYEQYF.

The CDR3, as DNA: TGCAGTGCTAGAGCTAAGACTAGCGAGGTTGAGCAGTTCTTC. Translating it yields CSARAKTSEVEQFF. The J gene is TRBJ2-1, the V gene TRBV20-1; 8 nucleotides line up with TRBD2. The CDR3 has 14 residues. In germline, CDR1 is DFQATT, CDR2 SNEGSKA (reference sequence). Germline trimming cut 1 base from V and 9 bases from J; bases unmatched to any gene: 8.

The chain is built from TRBV7-9 and TRBJ1-4, with D perhaps TRBD1 (5 bases). The CDR3 spans 16 residues. CDR1 and CDR2 from the germline V gene are SEHNR and FQNEAQ (reference sequence). Trimming pared 1 base from V and 2 bases from J, leaving 11 bases between. CDR3 protein: CASSLGFQGTNEKLFF. The CDR3 nucleotides read TGTGCCAGCAGCTTAGGTTTCCAGGGTACTAATGAAAAACTGTTTTTT.

The rearrangement links TRBV15 to TRBJ2-1, with D hard to call. Germline V gene data show CDR1 as LNHNV and CDR2 as YYDKDF (reference sequence). V lost 3 bases and J lost 3, with 12 bases in between. The CDR3 has 15 amino acids. The CDR3 DNA reads as TGTGCCACCAGCAGGGATGCGTCAGGCTACAATGAGCAGTTCTTC. It yields the protein CATSRDASGYNEQFF.

This clonotype was counted ten times or more. This chain links TRBV11-3 with TRBJ2-6; unclear D gene. CDR3 size: 13 residues. Germline V gene data show CDR1 as SGHNT and CDR2 as YENEEA. Trimming left V 5 bases short and J 2 bases short, with 4 bases between. For the CDR3, the DNA is TGTGCCAGCAGCCAGCCTGGGGCCAACGTCCTGACTTTC. This translates into CASSQPGANVLTF.

The gene calls are TRBV20-1 and TRBJ2-7; the D is unclear. The V and J ends lost 5 bases and 2 bases respectively, with 31 bases between them. CDR1 DFQATT and CDR2 SNEGSKA come from the germline V gene (reference sequence). The length of the CDR3 is 19 residues. CDR3 sequence (DNA): TGCAGTGCTGCAATAGCAGTTGTTAGTGACGCACGATACCCCTACGAGCAGTACTTC. As protein: CSAAIAVVSDARYPYEQYF.

The chain is built from TRBV18 and TRBJ2-5; 8 nucleotides line up with TRBD2. The germline gives CDR1 KGHSH, CDR2 LQKENI. The V and J ends lost 1 base and 4 bases, in that order; junction bases with no gene match: 2. CDR3 length: 14 amino acids. The CDR3 sequence: CASSPHLAGETQYF. Here the CDR3 DNA reads TGTGCCAGCTCACCACACCTAGCGGGAGAGACCCAGTACTTC. The variable domain in full, completed from reference TRBV18 and TRBJ2-5, reads NAGVMQNPRHLVRRRGQEARLRCSPMKGHSHVYWYRQLPEEGLKFMVYLQKENIIDESGMPKERFSAEFPKEGPSILRIQQVVRGDSAAYFCASSPHLAGETQYFGPGTRLLVL.

This clonotype was counted between two and nine times. The genes are TRBV30 and TRBJ1-1, with a possible D match to TRBD1 (5 bases). With 5 bases removed from V and 7 bases from J, the gap between germline ends came to 11 bases. The germline gives CDR1 GTSNPN, CDR2 SVGIG (reference sequence). The CDR3 contains 11 residues. CDR3 amino acids: CAWGGWGEAFF. CDR3 in DNA: TGTGCCTGGGGGGGGTGGGGTGAAGCTTTCTTT.

The CDR3 nucleotides are TGCAGCGTTGAATCTCGCGGCCGCTATGTAGGCTACACCTTC. Its translation: CSVESRGRYVGYTF. The genes are TRBV29-1 and TRBJ1-2; D is unresolved. The CDR3 spans 14 residues. V lost 2 bases to trimming and J lost 8 bases, with 18 bases between them. Per the germline V gene, CDR1 is SQVTM and CDR2 is ANQGSEA.

The chain has TRBV9 and TRBJ2-7, with D possibly being TRBD1 (6 bases). The CDR3 consists of 14 residues. The germline V gene encodes CDR1 SGDLS and CDR2 YYNGEE. V lost 0 bases and J 3 bases, leaving 10 bases between the germline ends. CDR3 in amino acids: CASSVGDNLYEQYF. CDR3 nucleotides: TGTGCCAGCAGCGTAGGGGACAACCTCTACGAGCAGTACTTC.

This clonotype has just a few counts. This chain uses TRBV5-1 with TRBJ2-1, with 8 bases matching TRBD2. CDR1 and CDR2 (germline): SGHRS, YFSETQ. The CDR3 is 18 residues long. After removal of 0 bases from V and 7 bases from J, the junction contained 15 bases not matched to a gene. Here the CDR3 DNA reads TGCGCCAGCAGCTTGGCCCTGTATCTAGGGACTAGTAGGAATGAGCAGTTCTTC. Its translation: CASSLALYLGTSRNEQFF. Together with reference TRBV5-1 and TRBJ2-1, the CDR3 gives the full variable domain: KAGVTQTPRYLIKTRGQQVTLSCSPISGHRSVSWYQQTPGQGLQFLFEYFSETQRNKGNFPGRFSGRQFSNSRSEMNVSTLELGDSALYLCASSLALYLGTSRNEQFFGPGTRLTVL.